Listed below are T cell receptor beta chains from one sample, sequenced in a study of T cell repertoires in cytomegalovirus infection. A single record per CDR3 protein comes from TCRdb applying MiXCR to the reads. The sample lists roughly 350,000 distinct CDR3 sequences; roughly 36% were seen once. These receptors' antigens are unknown. The sample was cultured PBMCs, taken from culture after CMV antigen stimulation. Receptors originate from a human donor in good health (CMV status not recorded). Some clones in this sample may be carry-over from other donors' samples. CDR3s include the opening cysteine and the closing phenylalanine or tryptophan. D genes are given only for firm matches. The size field is filled for only some rows; it gives once, few, many or a size class.

>TRBJ2-1|.|TRBV4-1|.
TGCGCCAGCAGCCAGGGGGAACTAGCCCCCAATGAGCAGTTCTTC
CASSQGELAPNEQFF
>TRBJ2-1|many|TRBV7-8|TRBD2
TGTGCCAGCAGCCCACGGGGCAAGCGGGGCCGCAATGAGCAGTTCTTC
CASSPRGKRGRNEQFF
>TRBJ1-5|.|TRBV3-1|.
TGTGCCAGCAGCCCCGACCGTATCCAGCCCCAGCATTTT
CASSPDRIQPQHF
>TRBJ2-1|few|TRBV4-1|TRBD1
TGTGCCAGCAGCCAAGTGGGCCAGGGGGCGTACAATGAGCAGTTCTTC
CASSQVGQGAYNEQFF
>TRBJ2-1|few|TRBV24-1|TRBD2
TGTGCCACCAGTGATACCCTCAGCGGGAGGGCCCTTAATGAGCAGTTCTTC
CATSDTLSGRALNEQFF
>TRBJ1-4|many|TRBV12-3/TRBV12-4|.
TGTGCCAGCAGTGGTCGTGAAAAACTGTTTTTT
CASSGREKLFF
>TRBJ1-4|.|TRBV10-2|.
TGCGCCAGCAGTGAAGCAGGGAATGAAAAACTGTTTTTT
CASSEAGNEKLFF
>TRBJ1-1|.|TRBV4-1|.
TGCGCCAGCAGCCTCCCCGGGACACCGAACACTGAAGCTTTCTTT
CASSLPGTPNTEAFF
>TRBJ1-3|few|TRBV7-2|.
TGTGCCAGCAGCTTAGTAGTAAACACCATATATTTT
CASSLVVNTIYF
>TRBJ2-7|many|TRBV7-2|.
TGTGCCAGCAGCTTAAAAGCTAGCACGTACGAGCAGTACTTC
CASSLKASTYEQYF
>TRBJ2-7|few|TRBV20-1|TRBD1
TGCAGTGCTACCCACTCGACAGGGGGTTCCTACGAGCAGTACTTC
CSATHSTGGSYEQYF
>TRBJ2-5|.|TRBV4-1|.
TGCGCCAGCAGCCAAGAGGGTAGCGGACTATTGGAGACCCAGTACTTC
CASSQEGSGLLETQYF
>TRBJ2-1|many|TRBV27|.
TGTGCCAGCAGTTTATCGGGGGCCTTCGGCAATGAGCAGTTCTTC
CASSLSGAFGNEQFF
>TRBJ2-1|.|TRBV11-3|TRBD2
TGTGCCAGCAGCTTAGATGGCGGGAGGACCTACAATGAGCAGTTCTTC
CASSLDGGRTYNEQFF
>TRBJ1-2|.|TRBV4-1|.
TGCGCCAGCAGCCAAGGGACAGAAACCTCCCTCTATGGCTACACCTTC
CASSQGTETSLYGYTF
>TRBJ2-1|few|TRBV7-8|TRBD2
TGTGCCAGCAGCACAAGGGCCTTAGCGGGAGATGATGAGCAGTTCTTC
CASSTRALAGDDEQFF
>TRBJ1-5|few|TRBV28|.
TGTGCCAGCCGGACACAGTCGGCTCAGCCCCAGCATTTT
CASRTQSAQPQHF
>TRBJ2-1|.|TRBV7-2|TRBD2
TGTGCCAGCAGCGCTACTAGCGGGACACTGGTTGAGCAGTTCTTC
CASSATSGTLVEQFF
>TRBJ2-5|.|TRBV7-2|.
TGTGCCAGCAGCTTGGATACCGGGACGGAGACCCAGTACTTC
CASSLDTGTETQYF
>TRBJ1-6|few|TRBV6-2/TRBV6-3|.
TGTGCCAGCAGTGCCTTACGAGAAGGGGCCAGGGGTTCACCCCTCCACTTT
CASSALREGARGSPLHF
>TRBJ2-2|few|TRBV7-2|.
TGTGCCAGCAGCTTAAAGGGCACCGGGGAGCTGTTTTTT
CASSLKGTGELFF
>TRBJ1-1|few|TRBV19|.
TGTGCCAGTAGTAAAGGGGGGGGCGACTGGAACACTGAAGCTTTCTTT
CASSKGGGDWNTEAFF
>TRBJ2-7|.|TRBV6-2/TRBV6-3|.
TGTGCCAGCAGGGCTGAACCGAGCTCCTACGAGCAGTACTTC
CASRAEPSSYEQYF
>TRBJ1-5|.|TRBV19|TRBD1
TGTGCCAGTAGCCTTATGATACAGGGGCGCAATCAGCCCCAGCATTTT
CASSLMIQGRNQPQHF